The entry that follows covers one T cell receptor (beta chain) sequence. Its antigen is unknown. It has no much larger one-base neighbor in the sample; base qualities were not kept. For repertoire sequencing, the TCR beta CDR3 regions were amplified from RNA transcripts. HTBI primers and the Qiagen OneStep RT-PCR kit were used in a first-round RT-PCR, which was followed by a second-round multiplex PCR, size selection and purification. Libraries were sequenced on an Illumina HiSeq2000 using paired-end 100 bp reads. On the authors' methods: SOAPnuke was used to process the reads, throwing out any read that had adapters, had uncalled bases, had a mean Phred below 15, or lacked an exact constant-primer or identifier match. High-quality paired reads were merged with COPE v1.2.5. Each unique nucleotide sequence was treated as a clonotype, and MiTCR v1.1 was used to align the clonotypes to the IMGT TRB V, D and J references. Only V-J combinations with frequency above 0.0001 were analysed, covering 99.2% of repertoires. For each V-J combination, a TCR clonal expansion and chaos score was defined as the ratio of F50 clonal expansion to chaos observed in the TCRdist matrix. Welch's t-statistics and random forest were used to reduce features to about 14 V-J combinations, which were fed into a naive Bayes classifier. Thyroid-blood repertoire similarity was quantified with the Morisita-Horn index. TCRdb trimmed public reads at Q25 via fastp, called clones via MiXCR and kept in-frame beta chains. Each CDR3 protein appears once, grouped with its most common genes and DNA. What appears here as the V and J calls and clone size reflects TCRdb's work, not the paper's. This sample has approximately 700,000 distinct CDR3 sequences in its table, and roughly two fifths of those were observed once. The ten biggest clones cover 44% of the sample.

The ophthalmopathy patients had moderately to severely active disease, with a Clinical Activity Score of 3 or higher, a NOSPECS grade of 4 or higher, and a disease duration of less than 3 months. Patients with other autoimmune diseases, uncontrolled infections, pregnancy or lactation were excluded from the study. Clinical symptoms, serum thyroxine, TRAb, thyroid ultrasound and orbital computed tomography formed the basis of the diagnosis. Using Ficoll-Paque density gradient centrifugation, PBMCs were isolated from 8.5 to 10 ml of fresh peripheral blood. Trizol reagent was used to extract the total RNA, and its quality was then checked on an Agilent 2100 Bioanalyzer. Sequences SQVTM (CDR1) and ANQGSEA (CDR2) are obtained from the germline V gene. V and J are truncated by 2 bases and 8 bases respectively, leaving an intervening sequence of 14 bases. The CDR3 starts with the cysteine, ends with the phenylalanine, and has 13 residues. Only the CDR3 part of the read is kept: 39 bases, read in frame from the first base.

These data are taken from a study of Graves' ophthalmopathy and Graves' hyperthyroidism (dated by TCRdb to 2017 to 2018). About the investigation overall: Peripheral blood samples were taken at the time of initial diagnosis, before any treatment was given. In roughly 6 hyperthyroidism patients, the T-cell repertoire of thyroid tissue was compared with the T-cell repertoire of blood. Following sampling, methimazole starting at 30 mg daily was administered to hyperthyroidism patients, and high-dose intravenous methylprednisolone was administered to ophthalmopathy patients. An independent validation cohort was composed of 18 hyperthyroidism patients and around 16 patients who later progressed from hyperthyroidism to ophthalmopathy. In total, around 140 blood samples were TCR-sequenced: some 43 ophthalmopathy, some 75 hyperthyroidism and some 17 hyperthyroidism-to-ophthalmopathy patients. To tell Graves' ophthalmopathy apart from Graves' hyperthyroidism, and to predict which patients would progress to ophthalmopathy, the study relied on TCR beta repertoire signatures. To explore V-J signatures distinguishing ophthalmopathy from hyperthyroidism, a discovery set of around 97 patients (fewer than 45 ophthalmopathy, around 55 stable hyperthyroidism) was enrolled.

Overall results and qualifications from the work: Most expanded thyroid clonotypes with frequency above 0.001 were also detected in blood, suggesting blood repertoires may reflect the thyroid immune response. Sample size was not predetermined statistically, and investigators were not blinded to group allocation. In validation, the model predicted ophthalmopathy progression with 55% to 71% sensitivity and 72.22% specificity; some 13 predicted patients were CT-confirmed with GO in a median of approximately six months. The 13-signature model separated ophthalmopathy from stable hyperthyroidism with approximately 90% sensitivity and 81.08% specificity in cross-validation, and 80%/75% in the test set.

Recombination joined TRBV29-1 with TRBJ2-3, with an unclear D gene assignment. The TCR was taken from an adult man with Graves' ophthalmopathy. Sequenced input: peripheral blood. The CDR3 loop reads CSVESPDQFTQYF. The DNA reads TGCAGCGTTGAATCGCCAGACCAGTTTACGCAGTATTTT.